The clone carrying this TCR beta chain was counted a single time. This record comes from a study of OX40 agonist ivuxolimab in advanced cancers. Study information: Every patient in dose escalation had hepatocellular carcinoma, melanoma, renal cell or head and neck cancer. Patients achieving partial responses numbered three: one hepatocellular carcinoma case and two cutaneous melanoma cases.

In germline, CDR1 is MGHRA, CDR2 YSYEKL. Deletions cut 6 bases from V and 0 bases from J, with 11 bases between. The CDR3 runs to 14 residues. Only in-frame clones appear in the TCRdb table, and some are missing; sequencing was by immunoSEQ multiplex PCR. This sample has approximately 77,000 clones, with approximately 85% found just once. This rearrangement joins TRBV4-1 to TRBJ1-2; D gene ambiguous. The sample here was CD4+ or CD8+ T cells sorted from blood, taken in a trial of the OX40 agonist ivuxolimab. The clonotype was recovered from an adult with an advanced solid tumor such as melanoma, head and neck, liver or kidney cancer. The CDR3 region is CASRPGLTNYGYTF. The CDR3, as DNA: TGCGCCAGCAGGCCGGGCCTGACTAACTATGGCTACACCTTC.